This TCR beta chain was documented in a study of blood T cell repertoires in COVID-19. The assay was immunoSEQ multiplex PCR, and TCRdb's table has in-frame clones only and misses some. The table has some 300,000 clones, over 75% seen once. This clone appeared a few times. Trimming removed 3 bases from V and 4 bases from J, with 11 bases in between. This CDR3 is 14 amino acids long. Per the germline V gene, CDR1 is LGHNT and CDR2 is FRNRAP. Input material: PBMCs or T cells enriched from blood (not recorded which). The sequence derives from a woman in her thirties or forties who had recovered from COVID-19. This chain links TRBV12-5 with TRBJ2-3, with D possibly being TRBD2 (6 bases). The CDR3 nucleotides read TGTGCTAGTGGTTTCGAGTGGGAGGCAGATACGCAGTATTTT. Protein: CASGFEWEADTQYF. The full variable domain, with the rest looked up from reference TRBV12-5 and TRBJ2-3, is DARVTQTPRHKVTEMGQEVTMRCQPILGHNTVFWYRQTMMQGLELLAYFRNRAPLDDSGMPKDRFSAEMPDATLATLKIQPSEPRDSAVYFCASGFEWEADTQYFGPGTRLTVL.